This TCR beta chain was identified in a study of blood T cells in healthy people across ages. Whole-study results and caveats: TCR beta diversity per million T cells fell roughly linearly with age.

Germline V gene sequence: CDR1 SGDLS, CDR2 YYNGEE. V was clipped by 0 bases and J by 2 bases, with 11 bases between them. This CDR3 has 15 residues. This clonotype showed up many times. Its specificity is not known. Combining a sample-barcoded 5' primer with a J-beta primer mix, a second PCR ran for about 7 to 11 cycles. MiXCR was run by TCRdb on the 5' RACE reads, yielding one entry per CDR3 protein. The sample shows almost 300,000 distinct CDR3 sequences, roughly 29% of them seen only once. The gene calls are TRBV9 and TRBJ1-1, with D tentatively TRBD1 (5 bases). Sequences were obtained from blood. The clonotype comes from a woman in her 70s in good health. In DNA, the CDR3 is TGTGCCAGCAGCGTAGATCCGGGACCTAACACTGAAGCTTTCTTT. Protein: CASSVDPGPNTEAFF.